The rows below give T cell receptor beta chains drawn from one sample of a study of long-term antiretroviral therapy in people with HIV. Sequencing was performed with immunoSEQ multiplex PCR; in TCRdb, only in-frame clones are kept and a portion is missing. The table has about 22,000 clones, 79% seen once; the top ten hold less than 12%. Material: unsorted PBMCs, obtained 1.2 years after starting antiretroviral therapy. The receptors come from a woman aged 35 to 49 with HIV. CDR3s include the opening cysteine and the closing phenylalanine or tryptophan. D genes are given only for firm matches. Not every row has a clone size; where given, it reads once, few, many or a size class.

D: -
V: TRBV30
J: TRBJ1-1
size: -
DNA: TGTGCCTGGAGTTATGGGAACACTGAAGCTTTCTTT
CDR3: CAWSYGNTEAFF

D: -
V: TRBV2
J: TRBJ2-2
size: -
DNA: TGTGCCAGCAGTGGGGGGATTTGGCGGTCCCCGGGGGAGCTGTTTTTT
CDR3: CASSGGIWRSPGELFF

D: TRBD1
V: TRBV27
J: TRBJ1-5
size: -
DNA: TGTGCCAGTAGGGGGCCCTACAATCAGCCCCAGCATTTT
CDR3: CASRGPYNQPQHF

D: TRBD1
V: TRBV19
J: TRBJ1-1
size: -
DNA: TGTGCCAGTAGTATTGGAGGGGGCTTTGACACTGAAGCTTTCTTT
CDR3: CASSIGGGFDTEAFF

D: -
V: TRBV7-7
J: TRBJ2-1
size: -
DNA: TGTGCCAGCAGCATCCAACTGGGGGCCTACAATGAGCAGTTCTTC
CDR3: CASSIQLGAYNEQFF

D: -
V: TRBV11-3
J: TRBJ1-1
size: -
DNA: TGTGCCAGCAGCTTTCCGGACAGAGCTAACACTGAAGCTTTCTTT
CDR3: CASSFPDRANTEAFF

D: -
V: TRBV5-4
J: TRBJ2-7
size: -
DNA: TGTGCCAGCAGAAGAGGAGGGGGGACCTCCTACGAGCAGTACTTC
CDR3: CASRRGGGTSYEQYF

D: TRBD1
V: TRBV5-1
J: TRBJ1-3
size: -
DNA: TGCGCCAGCAGCAAAACACAGGGGGATGGAAACACCATATATTTT
CDR3: CASSKTQGDGNTIYF

D: -
V: TRBV18
J: TRBJ2-7
size: -
DNA: TGTGCCAGCTCACCGCGGGGAGGGGGCGAGCAGTACTTC
CDR3: CASSPRGGGEQYF

D: -
V: TRBV7-7
J: TRBJ2-5
size: -
DNA: TGTGCCAGCAGCTTACACAGCCAAGAGACCCAGTACTTC
CDR3: CASSLHSQETQYF

D: -
V: TRBV27
J: TRBJ2-1
size: -
DNA: TGTGCCAGCAGTGCTCAACTTGGCAATGAGCAGTTCTTC
CDR3: CASSAQLGNEQFF

D: -
V: TRBV4-2
J: TRBJ2-2
size: -
DNA: TGTGCCAGCAGCCTAGGAATTTGGGGGGAGCTGTTTTTT
CDR3: CASSLGIWGELFF

D: -
V: TRBV30
J: TRBJ1-5
size: -
DNA: TGTGCCTGGAGTGAAGCATGGCCAGGGGTTTATAGCAATCAGCCCCAGCATTTT
CDR3: CAWSEAWPGVYSNQPQHF

D: -
V: TRBV9
J: TRBJ1-1
size: -
DNA: TGTGCCAGCAGTCAGGGAGGGGAAGCTTTCTTT
CDR3: CASSQGGEAFF

D: TRBD2
V: TRBV19
J: TRBJ2-1
size: -
DNA: TGTGCCAGTAGTGGCCGATCGAGCGGGAGCATTTTCTATGAGCAGTTCTTC
CDR3: CASSGRSSGSIFYEQFF

D: -
V: TRBV29-1
J: TRBJ1-5
size: once
DNA: TGCAGCGTTGAAGAGGACAGCAATCAGCCCCAGCATTTT
CDR3: CSVEEDSNQPQHF

D: -
V: TRBV5-1
J: TRBJ2-3
size: -
DNA: TGCGCCAGCGTGAGGGGAGGAAGCACAGATACGCAGTATTTT
CDR3: CASVRGGSTDTQYF

D: TRBD2
V: TRBV7-2
J: TRBJ2-1
size: -
DNA: TGTGCCAGCAGCTTGAATCCGGGACTAGCGGGAGTAATTGAGCAGTTCTTC
CDR3: CASSLNPGLAGVIEQFF

D: -
V: TRBV18
J: TRBJ1-5
size: -
DNA: TGTGCCAGCTCACCATCGAGCTCCAGTAGCAATCAGCCCCAGCATTTT
CDR3: CASSPSSSSSNQPQHF

D: TRBD2
V: TRBV4-2
J: TRBJ2-1
size: -
DNA: TGTGCCAGCAGCCAAGTTTCCAGCGGGAGGGCCGGGGCCAATGAGCAGTTCTTC
CDR3: CASSQVSSGRAGANEQFF

D: -
V: TRBV19
J: TRBJ1-5
size: -
DNA: TGTGCCACCGCCTTTGGGAGGTTCAATCAGCCCCAGCATTTT
CDR3: CATAFGRFNQPQHF

D: -
V: TRBV6-5
J: TRBJ2-7
size: -
DNA: TGTGCCAGCAGTTCCCAAAGTTCCTACGAGCAGTACTTC
CDR3: CASSSQSSYEQYF

D: -
V: TRBV5-1
J: TRBJ2-1
size: few
DNA: TGCGCCAGCAGCTTGGCCGGCGGGGCCTCCTACAATGAGCAGTTCTTC
CDR3: CASSLAGGASYNEQFF

D: -
V: TRBV5-1
J: TRBJ1-1
size: -
DNA: TGCGCCAGCAGCTCTACAGGGTCCACTGAAGCTTTCTTT
CDR3: CASSSTGSTEAFF

D: -
V: TRBV11-3
J: TRBJ2-1
size: -
DNA: TGTGCCAGCAGCTTAGGACTTGAGCAGTTCTTC
CDR3: CASSLGLEQFF

D: -
V: TRBV10-3
J: TRBJ1-5
size: few
DNA: TGTGCCATCAGTGAGTCGATACCGTCGACGGGTCAGCCCCAGCATTTT
CDR3: CAISESIPSTGQPQHF

D: -
V: TRBV27
J: TRBJ1-1
size: -
DNA: TGTGCCAGCAGTTCAAAATTTGGGGGGCGGAACACTGAAGCTTTCTTT
CDR3: CASSSKFGGRNTEAFF

D: TRBD1
V: TRBV6-5
J: TRBJ2-1
size: -
DNA: TGTGCCAGCAGTTACGCCGGGACAGGGGTTCGAAATGAGCAGTTCTTC
CDR3: CASSYAGTGVRNEQFF

D: -
V: TRBV13
J: TRBJ2-3
size: -
DNA: TGTGCCAGCAGCTCCTGGGGCTGGGATCCTAGCACAGATACGCAGTATTTT
CDR3: CASSSWGWDPSTDTQYF

D: -
V: TRBV11-3
J: TRBJ2-1
size: -
DNA: TGTGCCAGCAGCCTAAACAGGGTTGGGAATGAGCAGTTCTTC
CDR3: CASSLNRVGNEQFF

D: -
V: TRBV10-3
J: TRBJ2-2
size: -
DNA: TGTGCCATCAGTGAAGTTGTTAGCGGGAACACCGGGGAGCTGTTTTTT
CDR3: CAISEVVSGNTGELFF

D: -
V: TRBV23-1
J: TRBJ1-4
size: -
DNA: TGCGCCCGAAAAGGTGCAACTAATGAAAAACTGTTTTTT
CDR3: CARKGATNEKLFF

D: -
V: TRBV7-2
J: TRBJ2-1
size: -
DNA: TGTGCCAGCAGCTTACAGAGCATGGAGTTCTTC
CDR3: CASSLQSMEFF

D: -
V: TRBV4-1
J: TRBJ2-4
size: -
DNA: TGCGCCAGCAGCCCCGGCCTCCTGGGGAAAAACATTCAGTACTTC
CDR3: CASSPGLLGKNIQYF

D: -
V: TRBV11-2
J: TRBJ1-4
size: -
DNA: TGTGCCAGCAGCTTAGAGGGGGCGGGTGAAAAACTGTTTTTT
CDR3: CASSLEGAGEKLFF

D: TRBD1
V: TRBV18
J: TRBJ2-5
size: -
DNA: TGTGCCAGCTCACTGGATACAGGGGGCGAAGAGACCCAGTACTTC
CDR3: CASSLDTGGEETQYF

D: -
V: TRBV6-5
J: TRBJ1-5
size: -
DNA: TGTGCCAGCAGTTATAACAGAAATCAGCCCCAGCATTTT
CDR3: CASSYNRNQPQHF

D: -
V: TRBV7-2
J: TRBJ1-1
size: -
DNA: TGTGCCAGCAGCTTGGGGATGGGGAAACCAAATCCGTTCAACACTGAAGCTTTCTTT
CDR3: CASSLGMGKPNPFNTEAFF

D: TRBD1
V: TRBV5-6
J: TRBJ1-1
size: -
DNA: TGTGCCAGCAGCTTGGGGGGGACAGGGGTACCTGAAGCTTTCTTT
CDR3: CASSLGGTGVPEAFF

D: -
V: TRBV19
J: TRBJ1-6
size: -
DNA: TGTGCCAGCGGCTCCTATAATTCACCCCTCCACTTT
CDR3: CASGSYNSPLHF

D: -
V: TRBV13
J: TRBJ2-3
size: once
DNA: TGTGCCAGCAGCTTAAGGGATTACAACACAGATACGCAGTATTTT
CDR3: CASSLRDYNTDTQYF

D: -
V: TRBV5-1
J: TRBJ2-6
size: -
DNA: TGCGCCAGCAGCGGACAGGGGACTAGGGACTCTGGGGCCAACGTCCTGACTTTC
CDR3: CASSGQGTRDSGANVLTF

D: -
V: TRBV6-6
J: TRBJ2-7
size: -
DNA: TGTGCCAGCAGTCCCCATGACATGTCCTACGAGCAGTACTTC
CDR3: CASSPHDMSYEQYF

D: -
V: TRBV18
J: TRBJ1-4
size: -
DNA: TGTGCCAGCTCACCACGACAGTTAAGGGTGGATGAAAAACTGTTTTTT
CDR3: CASSPRQLRVDEKLFF

D: -
V: TRBV5-4
J: TRBJ1-5
size: -
DNA: TGTGCCAGCAGCATGGACAGCCAGGGGCCCCAGCATTTT
CDR3: CASSMDSQGPQHF

D: -
V: TRBV30
J: TRBJ1-1
size: -
DNA: TGTGCCTGGAGCCCCTTTAACACTGAAGCTTTCTTT
CDR3: CAWSPFNTEAFF

D: -
V: TRBV7-2
J: TRBJ1-5
size: -
DNA: TGTGCCAGCAGCTTTGGGGGAAATCAGCCCCAGCATTTT
CDR3: CASSFGGNQPQHF

D: -
V: TRBV5-1
J: TRBJ1-1
size: -
DNA: TGCGCCAGCAGCCAGGACGGGAACACTGAAGCTTTCTTT
CDR3: CASSQDGNTEAFF

D: TRBD1
V: TRBV19
J: TRBJ1-5
size: -
DNA: TGTGCCAGTAGTATCTTCGCCGGGACAGGGACCAATCAGCCCCAGCATTTT
CDR3: CASSIFAGTGTNQPQHF

D: -
V: TRBV7-2
J: TRBJ1-2
size: -
DNA: TGTGCCAGCAGTCCCGGGGCAGCGGAATATGGCTATGGCTACACCTTC
CDR3: CASSPGAAEYGYGYTF

D: TRBD1
V: TRBV5-5
J: TRBJ2-7
size: -
DNA: TGTGCCAGCAGCTCACCGGGACAGGGAACCTACGAGCAGTACTTC
CDR3: CASSSPGQGTYEQYF